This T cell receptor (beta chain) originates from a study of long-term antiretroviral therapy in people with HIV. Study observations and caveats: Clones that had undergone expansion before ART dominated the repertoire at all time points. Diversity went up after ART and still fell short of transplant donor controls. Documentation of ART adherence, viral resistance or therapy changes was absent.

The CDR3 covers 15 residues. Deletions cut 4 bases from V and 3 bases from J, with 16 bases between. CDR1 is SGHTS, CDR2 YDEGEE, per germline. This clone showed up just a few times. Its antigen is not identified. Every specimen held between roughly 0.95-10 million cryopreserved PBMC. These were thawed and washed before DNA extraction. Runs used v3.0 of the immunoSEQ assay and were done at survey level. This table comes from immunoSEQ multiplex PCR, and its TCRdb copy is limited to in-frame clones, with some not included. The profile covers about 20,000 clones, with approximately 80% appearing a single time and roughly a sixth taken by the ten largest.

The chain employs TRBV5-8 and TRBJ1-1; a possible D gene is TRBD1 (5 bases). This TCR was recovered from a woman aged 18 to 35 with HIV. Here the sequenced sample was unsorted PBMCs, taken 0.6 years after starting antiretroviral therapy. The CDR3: CASSPNWGGDTEAFF. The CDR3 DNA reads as TGTGCCAGCAGCCCCAACTGGGGAGGGGACACTGAAGCTTTCTTT.